Below are 18 T cell receptor beta chains sequenced from a single sample in a study of blood T cell repertoires in COVID-19. The assay was immunoSEQ multiplex PCR, and TCRdb's table has in-frame clones only and misses some. The table has about 270,000 clones, 70% to 90% seen once. Sequenced input: peripheral blood. Receptors were obtained from a woman aged 25 to 39 with COVID-19, enrolled during active disease.

This rearrangement joins TRBV19 to TRBJ1-5, with 7 bases fitting TRBD1. CDR1 LNHDA and CDR2 SQIVND come from the germline V gene (reference sequence). This CDR3 spans 17 amino acids. The trim removed 1 base at V and 2 bases at J, leaving 8 bases unmatched. Here the CDR3 DNA reads TGTGCCAGTAGTATAGTGGCAGGGGGATTTCGCAATCAGCCCCAGCATTTT. Its protein is CASSIVAGGFRNQPQHF.

This chain joins TRBV19 and TRBJ1-1; TRBD1 matches 9 bases. V was pared by 10 bases and J by 3 bases, with 9 bases of the junction left unmatched. CDR3 length: 14 amino acids. Germline CDR1 is LNHDA and CDR2 is SQIVND (reference sequence). CDR3 amino acids: CATRGQGEDTEAFF. The CDR3 nucleotides are TGTGCCACTCGGGGACAGGGAGAGGACACTGAAGCTTTCTTT.

The chain joins TRBV3-1 (or the pseudogene TRBV3-2) to TRBJ2-1, with 8 bases identical to TRBD1. The V gene's germline CDR1 is LGHDT and CDR2 YNNKEL (reference sequence). The CDR3 runs to 15 residues. Trimming removed 4 bases from V and 2 bases from J; junction bases left unmatched: 4. Written as DNA, the CDR3 is TGTGCCAGCAGCCCCGACAGGGGAGCCTACAATGAGCAGTTCTTC. This translates into CASSPDRGAYNEQFF.

The chain carries TRBV2 and TRBJ2-7, with 9 bases fitting TRBD2. In germline, CDR1 is SNHLY, CDR2 FYNNEI. Trimming at V came to 6 bases and at J to 0 bases, leaving 6 bases not matched to a gene. There are 15 residues in the CDR3. The CDR3 loop reads CASSGGRGGSYEQYF. The CDR3 bases are TGTGCCAGCAGCGGCGGGCGGGGGGGCTCCTACGAGCAGTACTTC. Drawing the rest from reference TRBV2 and TRBJ2-7, the complete variable domain is EPEVTQTPSHQVTQMGQEVILRCVPISNHLYFYWYRQILGQKVEFLVSFYNNEISEKSEIFDDQFSVERPDGSNFTLKIRSTKLEDSAMYFCASSGGRGGSYEQYFGPGTRLTVT.

The rearrangement uses TRBV27 and TRBJ2-1; 11 bases align to TRBD1. Trimming cost V 5 bases and J 3 bases; bases outside gene matches: 6. There are 16 residues in the CDR3. The V gene's germline CDR1 is MNHEY and CDR2 SMNVEV (reference sequence). CDR3 residues: CASSPTGTGGYNEQFF. The CDR3 DNA sequence: TGTGCCAGCAGTCCTACCGGGACAGGGGGCTACAATGAGCAGTTCTTC.

V gene TRBV3-1 (or the pseudogene TRBV3-2) combines with J gene TRBJ2-2; TRBD2 is a possible D gene (6 bases). This CDR3 is 16 amino acids long. V was pared by 3 bases and J by 4 bases, with 15 bases between. Germline CDR1 LGHDT, CDR2 YNNKEL (reference sequence). Here the CDR3 reads CASSHPPSVGTGELFF. The CDR3 DNA is TGTGCCAGCAGCCACCCCCCTAGCGTAGGCACCGGGGAGCTGTTTTTT.

The CDR3 DNA follows: TGTGCCAGCAGCTGGACAGGGCCCGACTCTGGAAACACCATATATTTT. Translation gives CASSWTGPDSGNTIYF. The V call is TRBV11-2, the J call TRBJ1-3; 8 bases are shared with TRBD1. The trim removed 4 bases at V and 0 bases at J, leaving 5 bases unmatched. The germline gives CDR1 SGHAT, CDR2 FQNNGV. The CDR3 loop spans 16 amino acids.

The chain carries TRBV6-6 and TRBJ1-1; 7 bases line up with TRBD1. After removal of 5 bases from V and 9 bases from J, the junction contained 15 bases not matched to a gene. The CDR3 extends over 15 amino acids. The germline gives CDR1 MNHNY, CDR2 SVGAGI (reference sequence). The CDR3 DNA reads TGTGCCAGCAGTAAGATCCGACAGGGCGTTGATAAAGCTTTCTTT. It is translated as CASSKIRQGVDKAFF.

The rearrangement uses TRBV5-6 and TRBJ1-2; D gene unclear. Trimming stripped 3 bases from V and 7 bases from J, with 16 bases between. This CDR3 has 14 residues. CDR1 and CDR2 (germline): SGHDT, YYEEEE. DNA of the CDR3: TGTGCCAGCAGCTCGCTCCCCCGGTTGCGTGGCTACACCTTC. Protein product: CASSSLPRLRGYTF.

V usage is TRBV19 and J usage is TRBJ2-7; 15 nucleotides align to TRBD2. After removal of 4 bases from V and 3 bases from J, the junction contained 10 bases not matched to a gene. This CDR3 is built from 18 residues. Germline CDR1 LNHDA, CDR2 SQIVND (reference sequence). CDR3 loop: CASSSGTSGGLPHYEQYF. The CDR3 region has the DNA TGTGCCAGTAGTAGTGGGACTAGCGGGGGGCTCCCCCACTACGAGCAGTACTTC.

The chain combines TRBV29-1 with TRBJ2-7; tentative D call: TRBD2 (5 bases). Trimming left V 5 bases short and J 5 bases short, with 13 bases between. CDR1 and CDR2 (germline): SQVTM, ANQGSEA. This CDR3 spans 12 amino acids. The CDR3 DNA follows: TGCAGCGTTCGGTGGGGAGTCAACGAGCAGTACTTC. It yields the protein CSVRWGVNEQYF.

V is TRBV11-1 and J is TRBJ2-5, with no clear D. Germline V lookup: CDR1 SGHAT, CDR2 FQDESV (reference sequence). The V and J ends lost 3 bases and 0 bases respectively, with 14 bases between them. The CDR3 has 16 amino acids. Here the CDR3 DNA reads TGTGCCAGCAGCTTCCGACAAGCCCTTTACCAAGAGACCCAGTACTTC. This gives the protein CASSFRQALYQETQYF.

The gene calls are TRBV18 and TRBJ2-7; weak D call: TRBD2 (5 bases). Trimming shortened V by 3 bases and J by 3 bases, and 24 bases separated the two germline ends. CDR3 size: 18 residues. Per the germline V gene, CDR1 is KGHSH and CDR2 is LQKENI. Here the CDR3 DNA reads TGTGCCAGCTCACCCGGTCTGGGGAACAACCCCCGGGGCTACGAGCAGTACTTC. Translation gives CASSPGLGNNPRGYEQYF.

The chain is built from TRBV5-4 and TRBJ2-3; weak D call: TRBD2 (6 bases). This CDR3 region has 15 residues. Germline CDR1 reads SGHNT; CDR2 reads YYREEE (reference sequence). The germline V and J ends were trimmed by 2 bases and 2 bases, with 12 bases remaining between them. This chain's CDR3 is CASSLSAGTTDTQYF. Written as DNA, the CDR3 is TGTGCCAGCAGCTTATCTGCGGGGACCACAGATACGCAGTATTTT. The complete variable domain, with remaining parts taken from reference TRBV5-4 and TRBJ2-3, reads ETGVTQSPTHLIKTRGQQVTLRCSSQSGHNTVSWYQQALGQGPQFIFQYYREEENGRGNFPPRFSGLQFPNYSSELNVNALELDDSALYLCASSLSAGTTDTQYFGPGTRLTVL.

The rearrangement links TRBV10-3 to TRBJ2-1; 13 bases line up with TRBD2. Trimming at V came to 4 bases and at J to 6 bases, leaving 0 bases not matched to a gene. There are 14 residues in the CDR3. Germline V lookup: CDR1 ENHRY, CDR2 SYGVKD. The CDR3 coding sequence is TGTGCCATCAGTGGGACTAGCGGGGGCAATGAGCAGTTCTTC. This encodes CAISGTSGGNEQFF.

The rearrangement links TRBV29-1 to TRBJ2-5; 8 positions match TRBD2. This CDR3 has 14 amino acids. V gave up 6 bases and J gave up 7 bases; unmatched junction bases: 13. Looked up from germline, CDR1 is SQVTM and CDR2 is ANQGSEA. The CDR3 DNA reads TGCAGCGTGGGGAGGCGGGGGGACCAGGGGACCCAGTACTTC. Translation gives CSVGRRGDQGTQYF.

This clone appeared a single time. V and J are TRBV6-1 and TRBJ2-1, with 8 bases that match TRBD2. The V segment lost 2 bases and the J segment 1 base; nucleotides outside the gene matches: 4. This CDR3 region has 16 residues. Germline CDR1 is MNHNS and CDR2 is SASEGT. CDR3 amino acids: CASSESGGGSYNEQFF. Here the CDR3 DNA reads TGTGCCAGCAGTGAATCGGGAGGGGGGTCCTACAATGAGCAGTTCTTC.

This clone was counted many times. The J gene is TRBJ1-6, the V gene TRBV6-5; tentatively, D is TRBD1 (5 bases). Germline V gives CDR1 MNHEY, CDR2 SVGAGI. V lost 8 bases to trimming and J lost 8 bases, with 16 bases between them. The CDR3 loop spans 14 amino acids. CDR3 sequence reads: CASRLPQGYSPLHF. CDR3 in DNA: TGTGCCAGCCGACTCCCGCAGGGATATTCACCCCTCCACTTT.